This T cell receptor beta chain emerged from a study of T cells in Graves' hyperthyroidism and ophthalmopathy. Trimming removed 1 base from V and 7 bases from J, with 11 bases in between. Germline values: CDR1 SEHNR, CDR2 FQNEAQ (reference sequence). The CDR3 is 13 amino acids. It was RNA transcripts that yielded the amplified TCR beta CDR3 regions. HTBI primers were used for first-round RT-PCR of the TCR CDR3. TCRdb used MiXCR to reprocess the multiplex PCR reads, holding one entry per CDR3 protein. The sample consists of about 720,000 distinct CDR3 sequences, over 15% of them appearing once. This chain links TRBV7-9 with TRBJ2-7; tentatively, D is TRBD2 (5 bases). The sample was blood. The TCR comes from a man aged 18 to 30 with Graves' hyperthyroidism. The chain's CDR3 is CASSLGGSREQYF. The CDR3 nucleotides read TGTGCCAGCAGCTTAGGCGGGTCAAGGGAGCAGTACTTC. Filled out from reference TRBV7-9 and TRBJ2-7, the complete variable domain reads DTGVSQNPRHKITKRGQNVTFRCDPISEHNRLYWYRQTLGQGPEFLTYFQNEAQLEKSRLLSDRFSAERPKGSFSTLEIQRTEQGDSAMYLCASSLGGSREQYFGPGTRLTVT.